The 20 T cell receptor beta chains below were found in one sample sequenced in a study of T cell repertoires in cytomegalovirus infection. TCRdb processed the reads anew with MiXCR; each CDR3 protein has one entry. The sample lists 500,000 to 600,000 distinct CDR3 sequences; about 15% were seen once. The sample was CD8+ T cells from PBMCs. Source of these receptors: a human donor in good health (CMV status not recorded). Some clones in this sample may be carry-over from other donors' samples.

The gene calls are TRBV13 and TRBJ2-7; TRBD1 agrees at 7 bases. The CDR3 totals 13 residues. CDR1 is PRHDT, CDR2 FYEKMQ, per germline (reference sequence). The ends lost 5 bases at V and 5 bases at J; junction bases unmatched: 6. In DNA, the CDR3 is TGTGCCAGCAGCAAGGGACAGTCGCACGAGCAGTACTTC. Its protein product is CASSKGQSHEQYF.

This clonotype has a handful of counts. Written as DNA, the CDR3 is TGTGCCAGCAGCCTGGGACTAGCGGGGGCCTTATTCCTATCCAATGAGCAGTTCTTC. Translating gives CASSLGLAGALFLSNEQFF. The chain employs TRBV3-1 and TRBJ2-1, with 14 bases lining up with TRBD2. The CDR3 loop spans 19 amino acids. Per the germline V gene, CDR1 is LGHDT and CDR2 is YNNKEL (reference sequence). With 4 bases clipped from V and 6 bases from J, the junction kept 14 bases outside the gene matches.

J is TRBJ1-3 and V is TRBV6-5; D is perhaps TRBD1 (5 bases). Germline V gene lookup returns CDR1 MNHEY and CDR2 SVGAGI. Trimming left V 6 bases short and J 0 bases short, with 9 bases between. The CDR3 is 14 residues long. The CDR3 DNA sequence: TGTGCCAGCAGGCATGACAGCTCTGGAAACACCATATATTTT. Encoded protein: CASRHDSSGNTIYF.

The chain has TRBV11-2 and TRBJ2-7; TRBD2 matches at 10 bases. Germline assignment: CDR1 SGHAT and CDR2 FQNNGV. The CDR3 has 17 residues. The trim removed 4 bases at V and 3 bases at J, leaving 12 bases unmatched. The CDR3 DNA reads TGTGCCAGCAGCTCTTCGACTAGCGGGTCCTCCTACTACGAGCAGTACTTC. This encodes CASSSSTSGSSYYEQYF.

J is TRBJ2-7 and V is TRBV7-3; TRBD2 matches 11 bases. Looked up from germline, CDR1 is SGHTA and CDR2 is FQGTGA. The CDR3 is 15 amino acids. Germline trimming cut 5 bases from V and 3 bases from J; bases unmatched to any gene: 6. The CDR3 bases are TGTGCCAGCAGCGAGACTAGCGGGAATTACTACGAGCAGTACTTC. Its translation is CASSETSGNYYEQYF.

The sample holds a few counts of this clonotype. J is TRBJ1-2 and V is TRBV7-9, with TRBD1 identical over 9 bases. CDR1 and CDR2 from the germline V gene are SEHNR and FQNEAQ (reference sequence). The CDR3 runs 17 residues. With 4 bases clipped from V and 0 bases from J, the junction kept 9 bases outside the gene matches. The CDR3 DNA is TGTGCCAGCAGCTCCAGACAGGGGGAAGGAGCTAACTATGGCTACACCTTC. Translating gives CASSSRQGEGANYGYTF.

This clonotype was counted only a few times. V usage is TRBV9 and J usage is TRBJ2-5, with TRBD1 as a possible D gene (7 bases). This CDR3 is built from 15 residues. Per the germline V gene, CDR1 is SGDLS and CDR2 is YYNGEE. V was cut by 2 bases and J by 2 bases, with 13 bases left in between. The CDR3 is CASSVRGVGQETQYF. Here the CDR3 DNA reads TGTGCCAGCAGCGTCAGGGGGGTTGGTCAAGAGACCCAGTACTTC.

This clonotype was seen at least ten times. This rearrangement joins TRBV5-6 to TRBJ2-7; D gene unclear. Germline V lookup: CDR1 SGHDT, CDR2 YYEEEE. The length of the CDR3 is 14 residues. With 1 base removed from V and 2 bases from J, the gap between germline ends came to 10 bases. The DNA for the CDR3 is TGTGCCAGCAGCTTGAGAGGCGTTACCTACGAGCAGTACTTC. The encoded protein is CASSLRGVTYEQYF.

The table lists this clonotype with many counts. This chain uses TRBV4-1 with TRBJ1-1; D gene ambiguous. Germline V gene data show CDR1 as MGHRA and CDR2 as YSYEKL. V was pared by 6 bases and J by 4 bases, with 21 bases between. There are 16 residues in the CDR3. The CDR3 sequence is CASSPSRMEASTEAFF. Written as DNA, the CDR3 is TGCGCCAGCAGTCCAAGTCGGATGGAGGCTTCCACTGAAGCTTTCTTT.

J is TRBJ2-1 and V is TRBV27; D not certain. Germline assignment: CDR1 MNHEY and CDR2 SMNVEV (reference sequence). The V end was cut by 2 bases, the J end by 9 bases, with 11 bases between. The CDR3 contains 13 residues. As DNA, the CDR3 is TGTGCCAGCAGTTTAGGTCCGCTACGTGAGCAGTTCTTC. It translates to CASSLGPLREQFF.

This rearrangement joins TRBV27 to TRBJ1-1, with TRBD1 identical over 7 bases. The CDR3 consists of 16 residues. The V gene end was trimmed by 4 bases and the J gene end by 0 bases; junction bases not matched to a gene: 8. Germline values: CDR1 MNHEY, CDR2 SMNVEV (reference sequence). The CDR3, as DNA: TGTGCCAGCAGTTCCTCCCCCGGGACAGTGAACACTGAAGCTTTCTTT. It translates to CASSSSPGTVNTEAFF.

This clonotype was seen repeatedly, ten times or more. The chain carries TRBV4-2 and TRBJ2-1; TRBD2 matches at 10 bases. This CDR3 has 16 amino acids. Trimming took 5 bases from V and 5 from J; bases not matched to a gene: 9. The V gene's germline CDR1 is LGHNA and CDR2 YNFKEQ. The CDR3 nucleotides are TGTGCCAGCAGCGAAGGGACTAGCGCGCCTAACAATGAGCAGTTCTTC. Amino acid sequence: CASSEGTSAPNNEQFF.

This clonotype showed up many times. This rearrangement joins TRBV7-8 to TRBJ2-7, with D hard to call. The CDR3 runs to 12 residues. Deletions cut 5 bases from V and 4 bases from J, with 9 bases between. Germline CDR1 and CDR2: SGHVS and FQNEAQ. CDR3 DNA: TGTGCCAGCAGCCGTGAGAATTACGAGCAGTACTTC. Amino acid sequence: CASSRENYEQYF.

This clonotype was recorded many times. This chain joins TRBV6-1 and TRBJ1-5; the match to TRBD1 covers 8 bases. This CDR3 contains 14 residues. V dropped 8 bases and J dropped 4; count of bases not matched to a gene: 7. Germline V gene lookup returns CDR1 MNHNS and CDR2 SASEGT. The chain's CDR3 is CASGDRGGNQPQHF. CDR3 nucleotides: TGTGCCAGCGGAGACAGGGGTGGTAATCAGCCCCAGCATTTT.

Note on this clonotype: It may be a read error: a sequence one base away is much more abundant. This chain links TRBV7-8 with TRBJ2-7; a weak D match, TRBD1 (6 bases). The germline CDR1 and CDR2 sequences are SGHVS and FQNEAQ. V dropped 5 bases and J dropped 1 base, with 18 bases sitting between them. The CDR3 runs to 16 residues. CDR3 nucleotides: TGTGCCAGCAGCGACCCTGAGACAGGTAAATCCTACGAGCAGTACTTC. Residues: CASSDPETGKSYEQYF.

In its sample, this clonotype was seen many times. V and J are TRBV7-8 and TRBJ2-3, with D maybe TRBD2 (6 bases). Trimming removed 4 bases from V and 1 base from J, with 9 bases in between. Germline V gene data show CDR1 as SGHVS and CDR2 as FQNEAQ. The CDR3 consists of 14 residues. Written as DNA, the CDR3 is TGTGCCAGCAGCTGGTGGGGGGGCACAGATACGCAGTATTTT. Residues: CASSWWGGTDTQYF.

This clonotype has a count of ten or more. CDR3 in DNA: TGTGCCAGCAGCGCGTGGGGTAGCAATCAGCCCCAGCATTTT. This sequence encodes CASSAWGSNQPQHF. The V and J genes are TRBV7-9 and TRBJ1-5; unclear D gene. This CDR3 spans 14 amino acids. V lost 5 bases to trimming and J lost 0 bases, with 8 bases between them. Germline-derived CDR1 and CDR2 are SEHNR and FQNEAQ (reference sequence).

This clonotype was counted many times. J is TRBJ2-3 and V is TRBV7-6; D not certain. Germline V lookup: CDR1 SGHVS, CDR2 FNYEAQ. The CDR3 is 15 amino acids. Trimming removed 5 bases at V and 1 base at J, with 13 bases between. CDR3: CASSRPVDGTDTQYF. CDR3 sequence (DNA): TGTGCCAGCAGCCGGCCCGTGGACGGCACAGATACGCAGTATTTT.

This clonotype was seen a handful of times. The chain combines TRBV28 with TRBJ2-1; 10 nucleotides line up with TRBD2. Germline assignment: CDR1 MDHEN and CDR2 SYDVKM. The CDR3 runs to 16 residues. V shed 5 bases and J 5 bases; nucleotides not matched to a gene: 9. CDR3 protein: CASSPGLAFVHNEQFF. CDR3 in DNA: TGTGCCAGCAGTCCGGGACTAGCGTTCGTCCACAATGAGCAGTTCTTC.

CDR3 residues: CASSFSRGLGSEQYF. For the CDR3, the DNA is TGTGCCAGCAGTTTCAGTCGGGGGCTGGGGTCGGAGCAGTACTTC. The chain employs TRBV12-3 or TRBV12-4 and TRBJ2-7, with D perhaps given as TRBD1 or TRBD2 (6 bases each). The CDR3 loop spans 15 amino acids. V was trimmed by 3 bases and J by 7 bases, leaving 19 bases between them.